The 4 T cell receptor beta chains reported below all come from one sample, sequenced in a study of blood T cell repertoires in COVID-19. TCRdb's copy holds only in-frame clones and misses some; the assay was immunoSEQ multiplex PCR. The repertoire includes about 350,000 clones, more than 70% of them detected once, and under 5.5% sits in the top ten. The sample comprised PBMCs or T cells enriched from blood (not recorded which). The source of these receptors is a woman aged 25 to 39 who had recovered from COVID-19.

The CDR3 loop reads CAIRESGDDSYEQYF. In DNA form, the CDR3 reads TGTGCCATCAGGGAGAGCGGGGATGACTCCTACGAGCAGTACTTC. The chain recombines TRBV10-3 with TRBJ2-7, with 7 bases that match TRBD2. The germline CDR1 and CDR2 sequences are ENHRY and SYGVKD. The junction had 8 bases not matched to a gene; V was cut back by 6 bases and J by 0 bases. The CDR3 has 15 amino acids.

To note about this clone: Other DNA sequences in this specimen translate into the identical CDR3. This chain connects TRBV12-3 or TRBV12-4 to TRBJ1-1; D not certain. Trimming removed 3 bases at V and 3 bases at J, with 8 bases between. The length of the CDR3 is 13 residues. In nucleotides, the CDR3 is TGTGCCAGCAGTTTGGCCGGGGACACTGAAGCTTTCTTT. Translated: CASSLAGDTEAFF.

This clone was seen a single time. The chain is built from TRBV30 and TRBJ1-6; 7 bases are a match to TRBD1. Germline V lookup: CDR1 GTSNPN, CDR2 SVGIG (reference sequence). V dropped 4 bases and J dropped 7; count of bases not matched to a gene: 1. There are 12 residues in the CDR3. The CDR3: CAWTGGNSPLHF. The CDR3 coding sequence is TGTGCCTGGACAGGGGGGAATTCACCCCTCCACTTT. Looking up the rest from reference TRBV30 and TRBJ1-6 gives the full variable domain: SQTIHQWPATLVQPVGSPLSLECTVEGTSNPNLYWYRQAAGRGLQLLFYSVGIGQISSEVPQNLSASRPQDRQFILSSKKLLLSDSGFYLCAWTGGNSPLHFGNGTRLTVT.

The chain couples TRBV19 to TRBJ2-3; 15 nucleotides line up with TRBD2. The germline V gene encodes CDR1 LNHDA and CDR2 SQIVND (reference sequence). Germline trimming cut 4 bases from V and 2 bases from J; bases unmatched to any gene: 4. The CDR3 is made up of 17 amino acids. The CDR3 bases are TGTGCCAGTAGTACAGGACTAGCGGGGGGGGTCACAGATACGCAGTATTTT. Translating it yields CASSTGLAGGVTDTQYF. Variable domain in full (rest from reference TRBV19 and TRBJ2-3): DGGITQSPKYLFRKEGQNVTLSCEQNLNHDAMYWYRQDPGQGLRLIYYSQIVNDFQKGDIAEGYSVSREKKESFPLTVTSAQKNPTAFYLCASSTGLAGGVTDTQYFGPGTRLTVL.